The 3 T cell receptor beta chains presented below share a single source sample, sequenced in a study of cytomegalovirus exposure and HLA in healthy donors. 13 Jbeta primers and 60 Vbeta primers were used for the PCR. Here immunoSEQ multiplex PCR was the method, and the copy in TCRdb shows in-frame clones only, minus some. The sample has approximately 100,000 clones, 75% to 85% seen once. Sequencing was performed on PBMCs. Receptors originate from a young man in good health and CMV-seropositive.

The V call is TRBV29-1, the J call TRBJ2-5; 7 bases are a match to TRBD1. The germline V gene has CDR1 SQVTM and CDR2 ANQGSEA. V lost 4 bases to trimming and J lost 5 bases; unmatched junction nucleotides: 7. This CDR3 is 13 amino acids long. CDR3 sequence: CSVVKRGRETQYF. The CDR3 DNA reads TGCAGCGTTGTCAAAAGGGGGCGGGAGACCCAGTACTTC.

This clone came up a few times. For the CDR3, the DNA is TGTGCCAGCAGTTCATTCGGGGTTCAAAGCAATCAGCCCCAGCATTTT. Translated, it gives CASSSFGVQSNQPQHF. The chain is built from TRBV6-5 and TRBJ1-5, with no clear D. Germline V lookup: CDR1 MNHEY, CDR2 SVGAGI. The CDR3 extends over 16 amino acids. Trimming pared 4 bases from V and 1 base from J, leaving 14 bases between.

In nucleotides, the CDR3 is TGTGCCAGCAGTTACGGGCAGGGCTCCTACAATGAGCAGTTCTTC. Translating it yields CASSYGQGSYNEQFF. The chain is built from TRBV6-5 and TRBJ2-1; D perhaps matches TRBD1 (5 bases). Deletions cut 2 bases from V and 0 bases from J, with 8 bases between. The CDR3 covers 15 residues. The germline V gene has CDR1 MNHEY and CDR2 SVGAGI.